These T cell receptor beta chains were read from a single sample in a study of control samples from healthy donors and cancer patients. Using immunoSEQ multiplex PCR, the repertoire was profiled, and TCRdb retains in-frame clones only, with some absent. The table shows about 130,000 clones, with approximately 92% occurring only once. Sequenced input: blood. All receptors derive from a man aged 35-49 years in good health. The CDR3 runs from the conserved cysteine through the conserved F or W. A D gene is named only where the DNA matches it firmly. Size tells how often a clone was seen (once, few, many) or the class of an expanded clone, and some rows leave it out.

clone_size: NA; d_call: NA; v_call: TRBV4-2; j_call: TRBJ1-2; cdr3_nt: TGTGCCAGCAGGGGGGGCATCAGGGGCTACACCTTC; cdr3_aa: CASRGGIRGYTF
clone_size: NA; d_call: TRBD1; v_call: TRBV10-3; j_call: TRBJ1-1; cdr3_nt: TGTGCCATCAGCTTGACAGGGTCTGGGAACACTGAAGCTTTCTTT; cdr3_aa: CAISLTGSGNTEAFF
clone_size: NA; d_call: NA; v_call: TRBV19; j_call: TRBJ1-5; cdr3_nt: TGTGCCAGTAGAACCTCGGGGAATCAGCCCCAGCATTTT; cdr3_aa: CASRTSGNQPQHF
clone_size: NA; d_call: NA; v_call: TRBV6-6; j_call: TRBJ2-3; cdr3_nt: TGTGCCAGCAGTTACGGGGTAGATACGCAGTATTTT; cdr3_aa: CASSYGVDTQYF
clone_size: NA; d_call: NA; v_call: TRBV5-1; j_call: TRBJ2-5; cdr3_nt: TGCGCCAGCAGCTTGACTAGTGAGACCCAGTACTTC; cdr3_aa: CASSLTSETQYF
clone_size: NA; d_call: TRBD1; v_call: TRBV27; j_call: TRBJ2-7; cdr3_nt: TGTGCCAGCAAAAAAGGGACAGGGGTGATCGAGCAGTACTTC; cdr3_aa: CASKKGTGVIEQYF
clone_size: NA; d_call: NA; v_call: TRBV7-9; j_call: TRBJ1-5; cdr3_nt: TGTGCCAGCAGCTTAGCGGATCAGCCCCAGCATTTT; cdr3_aa: CASSLADQPQHF
clone_size: once; d_call: NA; v_call: TRBV5-4; j_call: TRBJ2-7; cdr3_nt: TGTGCCAGCAGCTGGGACGTCTTTGGCGAGCAGTACTTC; cdr3_aa: CASSWDVFGEQYF
clone_size: NA; d_call: NA; v_call: TRBV7-2; j_call: TRBJ2-7; cdr3_nt: TGTGCCAGCAGCTTAGGGCCCGAGCAGTACTTC; cdr3_aa: CASSLGPEQYF
clone_size: NA; d_call: NA; v_call: TRBV5-4; j_call: TRBJ2-7; cdr3_nt: TGTGCCAGCAGCTTGGTAGGGCCCTACGAGCAGTACTTC; cdr3_aa: CASSLVGPYEQYF
clone_size: NA; d_call: TRBD2; v_call: TRBV9; j_call: TRBJ2-1; cdr3_nt: TGTGCCAGCAGCGTAGCTAGCGGTATCTACAATGAGCAGTTCTTC; cdr3_aa: CASSVASGIYNEQFF
clone_size: NA; d_call: NA; v_call: TRBV28; j_call: TRBJ1-1; cdr3_nt: TGTGCCAGCAGTTATGGGGGACTGAACACTGAAGCTTTCTTT; cdr3_aa: CASSYGGLNTEAFF
clone_size: NA; d_call: NA; v_call: TRBV5-4; j_call: TRBJ2-3; cdr3_nt: TGTGCCAGCAGCTTCGGGACCGCAGATACGCAGTATTTT; cdr3_aa: CASSFGTADTQYF
clone_size: NA; d_call: TRBD1; v_call: TRBV6-5; j_call: TRBJ2-7; cdr3_nt: TGTGCCAGCAGCTCCCGGACAGGGTACGAGCAGTACTTC; cdr3_aa: CASSSRTGYEQYF
clone_size: NA; d_call: NA; v_call: TRBV6-1; j_call: TRBJ1-2; cdr3_nt: TGTGCCAGCAGTGGCGTTGAGGGACTCCACTTTTTCGGCTACACCTTC; cdr3_aa: CASSGVEGLHFFGYTF
clone_size: NA; d_call: NA; v_call: TRBV6-5; j_call: TRBJ2-5; cdr3_nt: TGTGCCAGCACCATACGGCCGGGGCAAGGGGAGACCCAGTACTTC; cdr3_aa: CASTIRPGQGETQYF
clone_size: NA; d_call: NA; v_call: TRBV6-1; j_call: TRBJ2-2; cdr3_nt: TGTGCCAGCAGTGAAATCGTGGGGGGTCCCGGGGAGCTGTTTTTT; cdr3_aa: CASSEIVGGPGELFF
clone_size: NA; d_call: NA; v_call: TRBV5-6; j_call: TRBJ2-7; cdr3_nt: TGTGCCAGCAGACCTAGTCGACAGGTGAAAAGCTCCTACGAGCAGTACTTC; cdr3_aa: CASRPSRQVKSSYEQYF
clone_size: NA; d_call: NA; v_call: TRBV2; j_call: TRBJ1-2; cdr3_nt: TGTGCCAGCAGTGAAGGAAATTTGGGAGGCTACACCTTC; cdr3_aa: CASSEGNLGGYTF
clone_size: NA; d_call: NA; v_call: TRBV19; j_call: TRBJ1-5; cdr3_nt: TGTGCCAGTAGTCCACCCTGGACAATCTATAGCAATCAGCCCCAGCATTTT; cdr3_aa: CASSPPWTIYSNQPQHF
clone_size: few; d_call: TRBD1; v_call: TRBV9; j_call: TRBJ1-2; cdr3_nt: TGTGCCAGCACCTCTACGCCCGGGACAGGGGACGGCTACACCTTC; cdr3_aa: CASTSTPGTGDGYTF
clone_size: NA; d_call: NA; v_call: TRBV12-3/TRBV12-4; j_call: TRBJ1-3; cdr3_nt: TGTGCCAGCAGTTTAAGATCTGGAAACACCATATATTTT; cdr3_aa: CASSLRSGNTIYF
clone_size: NA; d_call: NA; v_call: TRBV5-1; j_call: TRBJ2-3; cdr3_nt: TGCGCCAGCAGCGGGCAGGGCCTAAACACAGATACGCAGTATTTT; cdr3_aa: CASSGQGLNTDTQYF
clone_size: NA; d_call: TRBD1; v_call: TRBV2; j_call: TRBJ1-1; cdr3_nt: TGTGCCAGGGCAGACAGGGTCTATCGCAACACTGAAGCTTTCTTT; cdr3_aa: CARADRVYRNTEAFF
clone_size: NA; d_call: NA; v_call: TRBV27; j_call: TRBJ1-1; cdr3_nt: TGTGCCAGCAGCTCACTTAGGTCCGAGAACACTGAAGCTTTCTTT; cdr3_aa: CASSSLRSENTEAFF
clone_size: NA; d_call: NA; v_call: TRBV27; j_call: TRBJ1-4; cdr3_nt: TGTGCCAGCAGTTCCTACAGCTCGACTAATGAAAAACTGTTTTTT; cdr3_aa: CASSSYSSTNEKLFF
clone_size: NA; d_call: TRBD1; v_call: TRBV24-1; j_call: TRBJ1-1; cdr3_nt: TGTGCCACCAGTGACCCGGGACAGGGGGACACTGAAGCTTTCTTT; cdr3_aa: CATSDPGQGDTEAFF
clone_size: NA; d_call: TRBD1; v_call: TRBV27; j_call: TRBJ2-3; cdr3_nt: TGTGCCAGCAGTTTTAGCGCTCCGACAGGGGGCACAGATACGCAGTATTTT; cdr3_aa: CASSFSAPTGGTDTQYF
clone_size: once; d_call: NA; v_call: TRBV30; j_call: TRBJ2-7; cdr3_nt: TGTGCCTGGAGGGACTCCTACGAGCAGTACTTC; cdr3_aa: CAWRDSYEQYF
clone_size: NA; d_call: NA; v_call: TRBV24-1; j_call: TRBJ1-6; cdr3_nt: TGTGCCACCAGTGACCCGAACCAATCCCGGGACCCTCCATACTCTAAGTATAATTCACCCCTCCACTTT; cdr3_aa: CATSDPNQSRDPPYSKYNSPLHF
clone_size: NA; d_call: NA; v_call: TRBV7-8; j_call: TRBJ2-7; cdr3_nt: TGTGCCAGCAGCCCGTTGACTAGAGAGCAGTACTTC; cdr3_aa: CASSPLTREQYF
clone_size: NA; d_call: NA; v_call: TRBV19; j_call: TRBJ1-6; cdr3_nt: TGTGCCAGTAGTCTCGTTGACGGATATAATTCACCCCTCCACTTT; cdr3_aa: CASSLVDGYNSPLHF
clone_size: NA; d_call: NA; v_call: TRBV2; j_call: TRBJ1-6; cdr3_nt: TGTGCCAGCCTCGTCAGCGCCATAGAACCCCTCCACTTT; cdr3_aa: CASLVSAIEPLHF
clone_size: NA; d_call: NA; v_call: TRBV20-1; j_call: TRBJ2-7; cdr3_nt: TGCAGTGCTATTAGCTACGAGCAGTACTTC; cdr3_aa: CSAISYEQYF
clone_size: NA; d_call: TRBD1; v_call: TRBV11-3; j_call: TRBJ2-5; cdr3_nt: TGTGCCAGCAGCCTGGGACAGGGGAGCGAGACCCAGTACTTC; cdr3_aa: CASSLGQGSETQYF
clone_size: NA; d_call: NA; v_call: TRBV6-2/TRBV6-3; j_call: TRBJ1-1; cdr3_nt: TGTGCCAGCAGTTACTATATCCAAACTGAAGCTTTCTTT; cdr3_aa: CASSYYIQTEAFF
clone_size: NA; d_call: NA; v_call: TRBV28; j_call: TRBJ1-5; cdr3_nt: TGTGCCAGCAGTCGGACAGTTAGCAATCAGCCCCAGCATTTT; cdr3_aa: CASSRTVSNQPQHF
clone_size: NA; d_call: NA; v_call: TRBV28; j_call: TRBJ1-2; cdr3_nt: TGTGCCAGCGGCATTAGGGTTATTGGGGCTAACTATGGCTACACCTTC; cdr3_aa: CASGIRVIGANYGYTF
clone_size: NA; d_call: TRBD1; v_call: TRBV2; j_call: TRBJ1-5; cdr3_nt: TGTGCCAGCAGTAGGACAGGGTTCGATCAGCCCCAGCATTTT; cdr3_aa: CASSRTGFDQPQHF
clone_size: NA; d_call: NA; v_call: TRBV11-2; j_call: TRBJ1-6; cdr3_nt: TGTGCCAGCAGCTTCGTTGGGGACACCTCGCTCCACTTT; cdr3_aa: CASSFVGDTSLHF
clone_size: NA; d_call: NA; v_call: TRBV9; j_call: TRBJ2-5; cdr3_nt: TGTGCCAGCAGCGCGTGGGGGGTAGGTCAGACCCAGTACTTC; cdr3_aa: CASSAWGVGQTQYF
clone_size: NA; d_call: NA; v_call: TRBV7-9; j_call: TRBJ2-4; cdr3_nt: TGTGCCAGCAGCTTAGCCCAGGGGACCAAAAACATTCAGTACTTC; cdr3_aa: CASSLAQGTKNIQYF
clone_size: NA; d_call: NA; v_call: TRBV28; j_call: TRBJ1-2; cdr3_nt: TGTGCCGCTCTCTCTGGCTCTTATGGCTACACCTTC; cdr3_aa: CAALSGSYGYTF
clone_size: NA; d_call: TRBD1; v_call: TRBV2; j_call: TRBJ1-2; cdr3_nt: TGTGCCAGCAGTGAACAGGGGGCGCTGAACTATGGCTACACCTTC; cdr3_aa: CASSEQGALNYGYTF
clone_size: NA; d_call: NA; v_call: TRBV30; j_call: TRBJ1-5; cdr3_nt: TGTGCCTGGAGTGTGGGCGCGGACGCCAATCAGCCCCAGCATTTT; cdr3_aa: CAWSVGADANQPQHF
clone_size: NA; d_call: NA; v_call: TRBV5-5; j_call: TRBJ2-7; cdr3_nt: TGTGCCAGCAGCTTGAACGACCGGCAGTACTTC; cdr3_aa: CASSLNDRQYF
clone_size: NA; d_call: NA; v_call: TRBV9; j_call: TRBJ1-1; cdr3_nt: TGTGCCAGCAGCGTAGGATGGGGGGCTGAAGCTTTCTTT; cdr3_aa: CASSVGWGAEAFF
clone_size: few; d_call: TRBD1; v_call: TRBV20-1; j_call: TRBJ1-2; cdr3_nt: TGCAGTGCCAGGGACAGCTATGGCTACACCTTC; cdr3_aa: CSARDSYGYTF
clone_size: NA; d_call: NA; v_call: TRBV2; j_call: TRBJ1-3; cdr3_nt: TGTGCCAGCAGTGAAGTGGGACAAGGCCTAAACACCATATATTTT; cdr3_aa: CASSEVGQGLNTIYF
clone_size: NA; d_call: TRBD2; v_call: TRBV5-4; j_call: TRBJ2-3; cdr3_nt: TGTGCCAGCAGCTATACTAGCGGGTCCATCACAGATACGCAGTATTTT; cdr3_aa: CASSYTSGSITDTQYF
clone_size: NA; d_call: NA; v_call: TRBV18; j_call: TRBJ1-4; cdr3_nt: TGTGCCAGCTCACCCGGCCGGGGTGTTGACGAAAAACTGTTTTTT; cdr3_aa: CASSPGRGVDEKLFF
clone_size: few; d_call: NA; v_call: TRBV6-1; j_call: TRBJ1-6; cdr3_nt: TGTGCCAGCAGTGAAGCGATACCGCCGAATTCACCCCTCCACTTT; cdr3_aa: CASSEAIPPNSPLHF
clone_size: NA; d_call: TRBD1; v_call: TRBV6-5; j_call: TRBJ1-1; cdr3_nt: TGTGCCAGCAGGGAGCCGACAGGGGGTTGGACTGAAGCTTTCTTT; cdr3_aa: CASREPTGGWTEAFF
clone_size: NA; d_call: NA; v_call: TRBV24-1; j_call: TRBJ2-2; cdr3_nt: TGTGCCACCAGTGATTTGCCGGGACTCTGCACCGGGGAGCTGTTTTTT; cdr3_aa: CATSDLPGLCTGELFF
clone_size: NA; d_call: TRBD2; v_call: TRBV4-1; j_call: TRBJ2-7; cdr3_nt: TGCGCCAGCAGCCCCGCCGGGGGGGCCTACTACGAGCAGTACTTC; cdr3_aa: CASSPAGGAYYEQYF
clone_size: NA; d_call: NA; v_call: TRBV5-6; j_call: TRBJ1-6; cdr3_nt: TGTGCCAGCAGCTTGGTTAACAGGGCCTCACCCCTCCACTTT; cdr3_aa: CASSLVNRASPLHF
clone_size: NA; d_call: TRBD2; v_call: TRBV2; j_call: TRBJ2-2; cdr3_nt: TGTGCCAGCAGGGGACTAGCGGGGGCAGGCGGGGAGCTGTTTTTT; cdr3_aa: CASRGLAGAGGELFF
clone_size: few; d_call: NA; v_call: TRBV30; j_call: TRBJ1-1; cdr3_nt: TGTGCCTGGAGAGGAGCAGGGAGAGGGGCTTTCTTT; cdr3_aa: CAWRGAGRGAFF
clone_size: NA; d_call: TRBD1; v_call: TRBV27; j_call: TRBJ2-5; cdr3_nt: TGTGCCAGCAGTTTCACAGGGGGCTTTGAGACCCAGTACTTC; cdr3_aa: CASSFTGGFETQYF
clone_size: NA; d_call: NA; v_call: TRBV19; j_call: TRBJ1-1; cdr3_nt: TGTGCCAGTAGTATTAGGGGTAACACTGAAGCTTTCTTT; cdr3_aa: CASSIRGNTEAFF